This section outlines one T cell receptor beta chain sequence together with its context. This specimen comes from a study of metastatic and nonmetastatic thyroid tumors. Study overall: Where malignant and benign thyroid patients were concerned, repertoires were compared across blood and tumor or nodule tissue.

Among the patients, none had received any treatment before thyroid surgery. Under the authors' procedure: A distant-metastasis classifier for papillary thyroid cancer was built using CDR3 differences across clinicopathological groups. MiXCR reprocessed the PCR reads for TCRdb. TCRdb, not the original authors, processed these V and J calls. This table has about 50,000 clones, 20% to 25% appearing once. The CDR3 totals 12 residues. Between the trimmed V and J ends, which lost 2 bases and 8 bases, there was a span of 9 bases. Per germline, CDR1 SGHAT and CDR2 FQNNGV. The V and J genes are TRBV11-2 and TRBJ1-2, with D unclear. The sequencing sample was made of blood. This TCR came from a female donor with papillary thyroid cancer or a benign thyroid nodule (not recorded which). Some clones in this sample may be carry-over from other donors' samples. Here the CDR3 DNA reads TGTGCCAGCAGCTTAAGCGGCGCGGGCTACACCTTC. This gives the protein CASSLSGAGYTF.